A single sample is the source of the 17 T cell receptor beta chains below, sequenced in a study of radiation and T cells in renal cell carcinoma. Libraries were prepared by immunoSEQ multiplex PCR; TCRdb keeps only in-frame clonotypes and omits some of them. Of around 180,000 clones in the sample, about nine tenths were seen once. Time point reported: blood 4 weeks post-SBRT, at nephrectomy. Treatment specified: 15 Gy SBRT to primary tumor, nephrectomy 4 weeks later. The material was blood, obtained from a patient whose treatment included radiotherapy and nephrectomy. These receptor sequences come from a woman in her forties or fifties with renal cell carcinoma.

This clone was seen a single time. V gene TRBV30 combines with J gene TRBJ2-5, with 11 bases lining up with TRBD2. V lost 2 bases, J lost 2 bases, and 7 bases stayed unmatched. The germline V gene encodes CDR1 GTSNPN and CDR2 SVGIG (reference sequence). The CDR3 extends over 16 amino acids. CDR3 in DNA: TGTGCCTGGAGTTCCAAGACTAGCGGGAATCAAGAGACCCAGTACTTC. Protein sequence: CAWSSKTSGNQETQYF.

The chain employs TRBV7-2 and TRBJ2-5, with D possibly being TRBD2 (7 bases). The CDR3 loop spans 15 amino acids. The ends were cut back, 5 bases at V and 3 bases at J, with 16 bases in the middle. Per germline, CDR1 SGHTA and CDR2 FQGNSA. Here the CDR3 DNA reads TGTGCCAGCAGCCTTAGGGGGGGGCTCAAAGAGACCCAGTACTTC. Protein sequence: CASSLRGGLKETQYF.

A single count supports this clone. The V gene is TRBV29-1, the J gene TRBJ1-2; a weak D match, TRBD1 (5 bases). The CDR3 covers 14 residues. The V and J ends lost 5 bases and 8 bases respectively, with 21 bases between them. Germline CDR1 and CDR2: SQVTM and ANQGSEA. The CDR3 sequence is CSVSVSGGTGGYTF. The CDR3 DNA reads TGCAGCGTTTCAGTTTCTGGGGGGACGGGCGGCTACACCTTC.

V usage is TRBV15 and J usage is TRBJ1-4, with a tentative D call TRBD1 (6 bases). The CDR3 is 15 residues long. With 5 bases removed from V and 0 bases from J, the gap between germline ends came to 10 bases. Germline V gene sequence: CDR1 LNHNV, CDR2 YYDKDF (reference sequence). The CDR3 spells CATSFEGATNEKLFF. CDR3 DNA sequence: TGTGCCACCAGCTTTGAGGGGGCAACTAATGAAAAACTGTTTTTT.

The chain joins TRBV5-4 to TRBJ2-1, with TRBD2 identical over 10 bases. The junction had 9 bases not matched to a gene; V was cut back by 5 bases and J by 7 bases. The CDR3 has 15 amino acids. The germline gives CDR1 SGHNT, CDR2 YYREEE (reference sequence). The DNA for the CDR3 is TGTGCCAGCAGTTACAGCGGGGGGGCCGCAAATGAGCAGTTCTTC. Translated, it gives CASSYSGGAANEQFF.

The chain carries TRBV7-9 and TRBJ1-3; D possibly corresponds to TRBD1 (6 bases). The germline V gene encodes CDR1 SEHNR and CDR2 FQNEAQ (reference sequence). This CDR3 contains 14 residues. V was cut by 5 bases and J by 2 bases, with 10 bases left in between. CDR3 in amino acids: CASSQGGTGNTIYF. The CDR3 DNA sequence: TGTGCCAGCAGCCAAGGGGGGACTGGAAACACCATATATTTT.

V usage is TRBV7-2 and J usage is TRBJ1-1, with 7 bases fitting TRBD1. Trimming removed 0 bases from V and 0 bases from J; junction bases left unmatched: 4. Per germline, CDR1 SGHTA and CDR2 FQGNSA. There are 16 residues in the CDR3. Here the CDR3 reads CASSLATGTVNTEAFF. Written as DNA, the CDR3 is TGTGCCAGCAGCTTAGCAACCGGGACAGTGAACACTGAAGCTTTCTTT.

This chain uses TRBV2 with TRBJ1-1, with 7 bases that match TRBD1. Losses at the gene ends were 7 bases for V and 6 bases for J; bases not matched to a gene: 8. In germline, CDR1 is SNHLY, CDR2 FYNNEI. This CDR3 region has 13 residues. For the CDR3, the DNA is TGTGCCAGCACAAGGACAGGAGGGCCTGAAGCTTTCTTT. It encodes CASTRTGGPEAFF.

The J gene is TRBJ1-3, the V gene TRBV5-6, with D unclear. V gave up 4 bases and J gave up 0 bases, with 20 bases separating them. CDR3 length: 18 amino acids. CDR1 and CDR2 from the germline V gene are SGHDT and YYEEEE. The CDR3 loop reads CASSTLTMSQFSGNTIYF. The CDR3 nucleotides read TGTGCCAGCAGCACTCTGACTATGTCCCAATTCTCTGGAAACACCATATATTTT.

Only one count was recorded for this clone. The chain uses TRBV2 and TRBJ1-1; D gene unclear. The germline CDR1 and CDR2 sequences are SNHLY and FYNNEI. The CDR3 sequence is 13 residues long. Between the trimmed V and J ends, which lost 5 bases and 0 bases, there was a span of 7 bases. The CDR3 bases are TGTGCCAGCAGTAAAAGTTTGAACACTGAAGCTTTCTTT. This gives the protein CASSKSLNTEAFF. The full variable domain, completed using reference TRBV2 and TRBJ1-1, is EPEVTQTPSHQVTQMGQEVILRCVPISNHLYFYWYRQILGQKVEFLVSFYNNEISEKSEIFDDQFSVERPDGSNFTLKIRSTKLEDSAMYFCASSKSLNTEAFFGQGTRLTVV.

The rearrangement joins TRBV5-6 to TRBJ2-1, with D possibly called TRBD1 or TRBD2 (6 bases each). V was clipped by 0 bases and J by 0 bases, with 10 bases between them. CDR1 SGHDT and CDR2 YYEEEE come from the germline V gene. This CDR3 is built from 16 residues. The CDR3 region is CASSLVGGPSYNEQFF. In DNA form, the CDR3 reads TGTGCCAGCAGCTTGGTTGGGGGGCCCTCCTACAATGAGCAGTTCTTC.

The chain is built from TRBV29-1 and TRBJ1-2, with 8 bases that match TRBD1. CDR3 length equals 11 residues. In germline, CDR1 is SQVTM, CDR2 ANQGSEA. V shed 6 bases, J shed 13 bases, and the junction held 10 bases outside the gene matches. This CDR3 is CSVGYSQGGTF. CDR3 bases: TGCAGCGTGGGATACTCACAGGGGGGCACCTTC.

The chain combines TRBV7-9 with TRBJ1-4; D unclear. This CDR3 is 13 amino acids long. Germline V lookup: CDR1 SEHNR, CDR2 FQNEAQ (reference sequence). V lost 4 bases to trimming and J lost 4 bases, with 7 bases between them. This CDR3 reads CASSSANNEKLFF. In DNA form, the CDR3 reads TGTGCCAGCAGCTCTGCCAATAATGAAAAACTGTTTTTT.

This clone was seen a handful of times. DNA of the CDR3: TGTGCCAGCAGCTTAGGGTGGGATACCAACACCCCGAATGAGCAGTTCTTC. As protein: CASSLGWDTNTPNEQFF. The genes are TRBV7-9 and TRBJ2-1, with no clear D. CDR3 size: 17 residues. V was pared by 1 base and J by 7 bases, with 20 bases between. Germline loops: CDR1 SEHNR, CDR2 FQNEAQ (reference sequence).

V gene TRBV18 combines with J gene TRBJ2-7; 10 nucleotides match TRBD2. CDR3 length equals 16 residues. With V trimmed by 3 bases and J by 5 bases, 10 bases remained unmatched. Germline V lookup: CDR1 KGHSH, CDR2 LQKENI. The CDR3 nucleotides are TGTGCCAGCTCACCCACCCTCACTAGCGGGGTGAACGAGCAGTACTTC. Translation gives CASSPTLTSGVNEQYF.

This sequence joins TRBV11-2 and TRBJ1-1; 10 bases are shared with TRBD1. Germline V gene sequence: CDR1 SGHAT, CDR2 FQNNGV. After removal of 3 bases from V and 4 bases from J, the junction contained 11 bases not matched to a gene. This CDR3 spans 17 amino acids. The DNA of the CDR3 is TGTGCCAGCAGCTTGACCGGGACAGGGGCCGGGAGCACTGAAGCTTTCTTT. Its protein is CASSLTGTGAGSTEAFF.

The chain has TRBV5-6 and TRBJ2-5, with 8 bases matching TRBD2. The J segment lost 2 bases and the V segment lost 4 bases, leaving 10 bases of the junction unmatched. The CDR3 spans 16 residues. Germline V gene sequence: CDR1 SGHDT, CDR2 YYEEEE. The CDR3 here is CASSPPTGTRQETQYF. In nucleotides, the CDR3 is TGTGCCAGCAGCCCTCCCACCGGGACTAGACAAGAGACCCAGTACTTC. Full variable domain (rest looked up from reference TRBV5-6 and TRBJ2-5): DAGVTQSPTHLIKTRGQQVTLRCSPKSGHDTVSWYQQALGQGPQFIFQYYEEEERQRGNFPDRFSGHQFPNYSSELNVNALLLGDSALYLCASSPPTGTRQETQYFGPGTRLLVL.